A selection of T cell receptor beta chains follows, all from one sample in a study of blood T cell repertoires in COVID-19. The assay was immunoSEQ multiplex PCR, and TCRdb's table has in-frame clones only and misses some. The sample has 99,000 or so clones, about 89% seen once. Sequencing was done on a sample of peripheral blood. These receptors came from a human donor in a cohort sampled during active COVID-19. Each CDR3 is given with its conserved first and last residue. The D gene is left open where the match is weak. The size field is filled for only some rows; it gives once, few, many or a size class.

D	V	J	size	CDR3	DNA
NA	TRBV5-1	TRBJ2-3	NA	CASSFQFGDTQYF	TGCGCCAGCAGCTTTCAGTTTGGAGATACGCAGTATTTT
NA	TRBV27	TRBJ1-5	NA	CASSITPVLSGNQPQHF	TGTGCCAGCAGTATAACCCCGGTATTGTCGGGCAATCAGCCCCAGCATTTT
TRBD1	TRBV6-5	TRBJ1-5	NA	CASSPSGDRNQPQHF	TGTGCCAGCAGTCCCTCCGGGGACAGAAATCAGCCCCAGCATTTT
NA	TRBV12-3/TRBV12-4	TRBJ1-2	NA	CASSPGQLYGYTF	TGTGCCAGCAGTCCTGGACAGCTCTATGGCTACACCTTC
NA	TRBV19	TRBJ1-1	NA	CASSNTQRNTEAFF	TGTGCCAGTAGTAACACACAAAGAAACACTGAAGCTTTCTTT
NA	TRBV6-2/TRBV6-3	TRBJ1-6	once	CASSTQPGRYSPLHF	TGTGCCAGCAGCACGCAGCCGGGGAGGTATTCACCCCTCCACTTT
NA	TRBV7-3	TRBJ2-3	NA	CASSLRGGGGDTQYF	TGTGCCAGCAGCTTACGTGGGGGAGGTGGAGATACGCAGTATTTT
NA	TRBV6-2/TRBV6-3	TRBJ2-6	many	CASSSQVSGANVLTF	TGTGCCAGCAGTTCCCAGGTCTCTGGGGCCAACGTCCTGACTTTC
NA	TRBV30	TRBJ1-5	NA	CAWGAGSLNQPQHF	TGTGCCTGGGGAGCCGGGAGCCTCAATCAGCCCCAGCATTTT
NA	TRBV9	TRBJ1-6	once	CASSVGGGGYNSPLHF	TGTGCCAGCAGCGTAGGGGGTGGAGGGTATAATTCACCCCTCCACTTT
NA	TRBV9	TRBJ2-7	once	CASSAGTSFSYEQYF	TGTGCCAGCAGCGCGGGGACTTCGTTCTCCTACGAGCAGTACTTC
NA	TRBV19	TRBJ1-6	NA	CASSIAVSLDSPLHF	TGTGCCAGTAGTATCGCCGTGAGTCTCGATTCACCCCTCCACTTT
NA	TRBV11-2	TRBJ2-2	NA	CASSSLRVRELFF	TGTGCCAGCAGCTCCCTGAGGGTCCGGGAGCTGTTTTTT
TRBD2	TRBV2	TRBJ2-1	NA	CASSEGLAGIYEQFF	TGTGCCAGCAGTGAGGGACTAGCGGGGATCTATGAGCAGTTCTTC
NA	TRBV7-9	TRBJ1-3	NA	CASSFVGEITGNTIYF	TGTGCCAGCAGCTTTGTAGGGGAAATCACTGGAAACACCATATATTTT
NA	TRBV6-6	TRBJ2-7	NA	CASFRGREQYF	TGTGCCAGCTTCCGGGGTCGGGAGCAGTACTTC
TRBD1	TRBV5-1	TRBJ2-7	NA	CASSSDRGSGSSYEQYF	TGCGCCAGCAGCAGCGACAGGGGATCCGGTTCTAGTTACGAGCAGTACTTC
TRBD2	TRBV6-5	TRBJ2-1	NA	CASSMVAGGLREQFF	TGTGCCAGCAGTATGGTAGCGGGAGGTTTGCGTGAGCAGTTCTTC
TRBD2	TRBV2	TRBJ2-1	NA	CASSIAGSINEQFF	TGTGCCAGCAGTATAGCGGGGTCCATCAATGAGCAGTTCTTC
NA	TRBV12-3/TRBV12-4	TRBJ1-1	few	CASSLGKNTEAFF	TGTGCCAGCAGTTTGGGCAAGAACACTGAAGCTTTCTTT
NA	TRBV7-3	TRBJ1-6	few	CASSPGLRKRTWHYYNSPLHF	TGTGCCAGCAGCCCCGGGTTGAGAAAGAGGACATGGCACTATTATAATTCACCCCTCCACTTT
TRBD2	TRBV9	TRBJ2-7	NA	CASSGGQISGSRNEQYF	TGTGCCAGCAGCGGTGGACAAATCAGCGGGAGCCGGAACGAGCAGTACTTC
NA	TRBV27	TRBJ2-2	NA	CASSFRVRASSSLGELFF	TGTGCCAGCAGTTTCCGCGTTCGTGCTAGCTCTTCTCTCGGGGAGCTGTTTTTT
TRBD1	TRBV6-6	TRBJ2-7	NA	CASGLPGTGGSYEQYF	TGTGCCAGCGGCTTACCCGGGACAGGGGGATCCTACGAGCAGTACTTC
TRBD1	TRBV7-3	TRBJ2-1	NA	CASSFSGTGTHEQFF	TGTGCCAGCAGTTTTTCCGGGACAGGGACCCATGAGCAGTTCTTC
TRBD2	TRBV5-1	TRBJ2-7	NA	CASSSGLAGGPSYEQYF	TGCGCCAGCAGCTCGGGACTAGCGGGGGGGCCTTCCTACGAGCAGTACTTC
NA	TRBV28	TRBJ1-2	once	CASTLSGNNHYGYTF	TGTGCCAGCACCCTGTCAGGGAATAATCACTATGGCTACACCTTC
NA	TRBV4-3	TRBJ1-2	NA	CASSQAPRQQNGYTF	TGCGCCAGCAGCCAAGCCCCCCGACAGCAAAATGGCTACACCTTC
TRBD2	TRBV28	TRBJ2-7	NA	CASSQTSGIAYEQYF	TGTGCCAGCAGTCAGACTAGCGGGATAGCCTACGAGCAGTACTTC
NA	TRBV2	TRBJ2-4	NA	CASTDGQGKNIQYF	TGTGCCAGCACCGACGGGCAGGGGAAAAACATTCAGTACTTC
TRBD1	TRBV6-6	TRBJ2-7	NA	CASSRDSSSYEQYF	TGTGCCAGCAGTCGGGACAGCTCTTCCTACGAGCAGTACTTC
TRBD2	TRBV13	TRBJ2-7	NA	CASSSGGAASYEQYF	TGTGCCAGCAGCTCCGGGGGGGCGGCTTCCTACGAGCAGTACTTC
NA	TRBV28	TRBJ1-2	once	CASSRRGLNYGYTF	TGTGCCAGCAGCCGCAGGGGCCTTAACTATGGCTACACCTTC
NA	TRBV19	TRBJ1-1	NA	CASSIRRGNTEAFF	TGTGCCAGTAGTATCCGCAGGGGGAACACTGAAGCTTTCTTT
NA	TRBV2	TRBJ2-5	NA	CASSVRLETQYF	TGTGCCAGCAGTGTTCGGTTGGAGACCCAGTACTTC
TRBD1	TRBV25-1	TRBJ1-4	NA	CASSGTGQWGEKLFF	TGTGCCAGCAGCGGTACGGGACAGTGGGGTGAAAAACTGTTTTTT
TRBD1	TRBV5-1	TRBJ2-1	NA	CASSLAGTGKHEQFF	TGCGCCAGCAGCTTGGCCGGGACAGGGAAGCATGAGCAGTTCTTC
NA	TRBV10-1	TRBJ2-5	NA	CASSESGEAQETQYF	TGCGCCAGCAGTGAGTCAGGGGAGGCCCAAGAGACCCAGTACTTC
NA	TRBV6-5	TRBJ2-7	NA	CASSYTWRNGGEQYF	TGTGCCAGCAGTTACACATGGAGAAACGGTGGCGAGCAGTACTTC
TRBD1	TRBV7-2	TRBJ2-1	once	CASSISRTGHNEQFF	TGTGCCAGCAGCATTAGTAGGACAGGGCACAATGAGCAGTTCTTC
NA	TRBV5-1	TRBJ1-2	NA	CASSSPTGRVGYTF	TGCGCCAGCAGTTCCCCCACAGGGAGGGTTGGCTACACCTTC
TRBD1	TRBV27	TRBJ1-6	NA	CASSSRQGDNSPLHF	TGTGCCAGCAGTTCCAGACAGGGTGACAATTCACCCCTCCACTTT
NA	TRBV7-2	TRBJ1-1	NA	CASSLKSNTEAFF	TGTGCCAGCAGCTTAAAATCAAACACTGAAGCTTTCTTT
NA	TRBV6-5	TRBJ2-5	NA	CASSEDRRETQYF	TGTGCCAGCAGCGAGGACAGAAGAGAGACCCAGTACTTC
TRBD1	TRBV18	TRBJ2-7	NA	CASSHTTQGAGEQYF	TGTGCCAGCTCACACACGACTCAGGGGGCGGGGGAGCAGTACTTC